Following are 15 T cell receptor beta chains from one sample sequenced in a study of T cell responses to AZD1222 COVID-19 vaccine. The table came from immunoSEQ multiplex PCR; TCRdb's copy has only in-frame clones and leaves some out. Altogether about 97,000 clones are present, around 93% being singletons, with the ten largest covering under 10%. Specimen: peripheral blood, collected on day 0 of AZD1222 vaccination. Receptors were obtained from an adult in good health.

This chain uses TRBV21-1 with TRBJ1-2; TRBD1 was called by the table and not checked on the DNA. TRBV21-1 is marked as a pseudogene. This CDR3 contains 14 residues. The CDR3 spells CASSKNRQLYGYTF. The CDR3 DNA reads TGTGCCAGCAGCAAAAATAGACAGCTCTATGGCTACACCTTC.

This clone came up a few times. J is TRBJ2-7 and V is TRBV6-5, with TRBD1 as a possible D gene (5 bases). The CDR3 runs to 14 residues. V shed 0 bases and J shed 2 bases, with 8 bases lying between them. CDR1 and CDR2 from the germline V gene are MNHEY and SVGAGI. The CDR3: CASSYSTGPYEQYF. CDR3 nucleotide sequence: TGTGCCAGCAGTTACTCCACAGGACCCTACGAGCAGTACTTC.

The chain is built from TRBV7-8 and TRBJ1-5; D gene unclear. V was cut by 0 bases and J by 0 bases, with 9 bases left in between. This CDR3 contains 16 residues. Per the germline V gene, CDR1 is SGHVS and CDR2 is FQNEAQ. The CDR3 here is CASSLAVSYSNQPQHF. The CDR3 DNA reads TGTGCCAGCAGCTTAGCGGTCTCCTATAGCAATCAGCCCCAGCATTTT. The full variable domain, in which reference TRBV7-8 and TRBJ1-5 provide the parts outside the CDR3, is GAGVSQSPRYKVAKRGQDVALRCDPISGHVSLFWYQQALGQGPEFLTYFQNEAQLDKSGLPSDRFFAERPEGSVSTLKIQRTQQEDSAVYLCASSLAVSYSNQPQHFGDGTRLSIL.

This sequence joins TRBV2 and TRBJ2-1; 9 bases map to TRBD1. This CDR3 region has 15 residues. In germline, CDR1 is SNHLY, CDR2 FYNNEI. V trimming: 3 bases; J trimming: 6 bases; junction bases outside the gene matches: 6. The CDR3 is CASSEDRGRLNEQFF. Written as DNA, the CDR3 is TGTGCCAGCAGTGAGGACAGGGGAAGACTCAATGAGCAGTTCTTC.

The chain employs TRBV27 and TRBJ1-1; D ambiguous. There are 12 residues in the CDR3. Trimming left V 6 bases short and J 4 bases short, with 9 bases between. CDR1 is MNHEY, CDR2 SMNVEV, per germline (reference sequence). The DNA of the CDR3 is TGTGCCAGCAGCGAACCGGGCACTGAAGCTTTCTTT. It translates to CASSEPGTEAFF.

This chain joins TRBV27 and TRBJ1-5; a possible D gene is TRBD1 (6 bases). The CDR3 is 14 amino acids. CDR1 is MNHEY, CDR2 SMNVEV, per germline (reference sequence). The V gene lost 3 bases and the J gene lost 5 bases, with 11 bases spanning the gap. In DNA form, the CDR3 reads TGTGCCAGCAGTTTGGACAGTGATTATCAGCCCCAGCATTTT. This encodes CASSLDSDYQPQHF.

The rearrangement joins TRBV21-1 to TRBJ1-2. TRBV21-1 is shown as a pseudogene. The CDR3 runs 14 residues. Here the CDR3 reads CASSPGATNYGYTF. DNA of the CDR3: TGTGCCAGCAGCCCCGGGGCCACTAACTATGGCTACACCTTC.

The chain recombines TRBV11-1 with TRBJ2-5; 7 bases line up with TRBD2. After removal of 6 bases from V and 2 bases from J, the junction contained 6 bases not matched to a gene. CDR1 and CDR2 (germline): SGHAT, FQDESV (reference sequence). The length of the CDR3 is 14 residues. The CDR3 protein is CASSMAGVQETQYF. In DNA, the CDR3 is TGTGCCAGCAGTATGGCGGGGGTTCAAGAGACCCAGTACTTC.

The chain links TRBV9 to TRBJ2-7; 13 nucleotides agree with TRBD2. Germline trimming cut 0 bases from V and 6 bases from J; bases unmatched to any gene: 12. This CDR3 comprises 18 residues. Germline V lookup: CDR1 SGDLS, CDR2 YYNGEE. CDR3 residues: CASSVAPTWTSGSFEQYF. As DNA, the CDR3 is TGTGCCAGCAGCGTAGCTCCTACTTGGACTAGCGGGAGTTTCGAGCAGTACTTC.

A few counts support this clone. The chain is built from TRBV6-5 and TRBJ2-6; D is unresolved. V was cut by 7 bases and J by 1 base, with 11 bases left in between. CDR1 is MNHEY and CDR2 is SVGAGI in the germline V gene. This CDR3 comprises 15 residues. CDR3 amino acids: CASTQQLSGANVLTF. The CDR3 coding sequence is TGTGCCAGCACCCAACAGCTATCTGGGGCCAACGTCCTGACTTTC.

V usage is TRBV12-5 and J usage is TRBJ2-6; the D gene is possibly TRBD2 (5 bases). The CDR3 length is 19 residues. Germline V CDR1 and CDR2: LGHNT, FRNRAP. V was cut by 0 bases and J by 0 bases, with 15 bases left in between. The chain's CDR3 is CASGLVLASGASGANVLTF. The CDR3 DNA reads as TGTGCTAGTGGTTTGGTACTTGCCAGCGGAGCCTCTGGGGCCAACGTCCTGACTTTC.

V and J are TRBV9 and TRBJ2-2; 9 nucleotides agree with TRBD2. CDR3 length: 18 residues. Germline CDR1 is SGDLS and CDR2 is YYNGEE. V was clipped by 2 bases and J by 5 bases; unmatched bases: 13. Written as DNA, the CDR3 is TGTGCCAGCAGCGTCTCAGACATAGCGGGAGCACGGACCGGGGAGCTGTTTTTT. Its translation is CASSVSDIAGARTGELFF.

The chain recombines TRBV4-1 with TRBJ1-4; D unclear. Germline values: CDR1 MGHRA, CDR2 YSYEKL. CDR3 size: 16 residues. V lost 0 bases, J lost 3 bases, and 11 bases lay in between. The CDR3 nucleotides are TGCGCCAGCAGCCAAGACGGAGGGCTCCCTAATGAAAAACTGTTTTTT. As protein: CASSQDGGLPNEKLFF.

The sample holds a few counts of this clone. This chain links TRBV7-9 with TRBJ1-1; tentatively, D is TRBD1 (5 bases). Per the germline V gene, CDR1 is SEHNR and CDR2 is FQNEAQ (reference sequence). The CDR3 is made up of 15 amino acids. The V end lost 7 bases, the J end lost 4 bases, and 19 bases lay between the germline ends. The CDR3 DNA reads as TGTGCCAGCACCCACTCCGGGGCGGGGGTCACTGAAGCTTTCTTT. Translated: CASTHSGAGVTEAFF.

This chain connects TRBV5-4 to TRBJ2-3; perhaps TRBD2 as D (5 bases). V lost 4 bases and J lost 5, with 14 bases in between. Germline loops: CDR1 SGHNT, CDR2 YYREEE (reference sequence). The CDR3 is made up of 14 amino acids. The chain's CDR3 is CASSPMGEVDTQYF. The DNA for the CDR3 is TGTGCCAGCAGCCCGATGGGAGAGGTAGATACGCAGTATTTT.